The 2 T cell receptor beta chains given below trace back to one sample, sequenced in a study of T cells in Graves' hyperthyroidism and ophthalmopathy. TCR beta CDR3 sequences were amplified from RNA transcripts. A first-round RT-PCR of the TCR CDR3 used the HTBI primer set. TCRdb fed the multiplex PCR reads into MiXCR, producing one record per CDR3 protein. The table lists hundreds of thousands of distinct CDR3 sequences, 45% of them singletons. Sequences were obtained from peripheral blood or thyroid tissue (not recorded which). These receptors originate from an adult man with Graves' disease, either hyperthyroidism or ophthalmopathy (not recorded which).

This clonotype was counted at least ten times. The DNA of the CDR3 is TGTGCCAGCAGTGAAGGTAGGGGGCCGAATTCACCCCTCCACTTT. Translating gives CASSEGRGPNSPLHF. The chain links TRBV2 to TRBJ1-6; 7 positions match TRBD1. Germline V gene sequence: CDR1 SNHLY, CDR2 FYNNEI. CDR3 length equals 15 residues. V lost 1 base, J lost 7 bases, and 4 bases stayed unmatched.

The rearrangement joins TRBV14 to TRBJ2-5, with TRBD1 as a possible D gene (5 bases). The V end was cut by 7 bases, the J end by 4 bases, with 13 bases between. Germline V lookup: CDR1 SGHDN, CDR2 FVKESK. This CDR3 has 13 residues. CDR3 amino acids: CASKDPGLETQYF. DNA of the CDR3: TGTGCCAGCAAGGACCCAGGGTTAGAGACCCAGTACTTC.